The entry below gives a single T cell receptor (beta chain) sequence along with its context. Unmatched junction bases numbered 3, after V lost 4 bases and J lost 0 bases. Looked up from germline, CDR1 is ENHRY and CDR2 is SYGVKD. The length of the CDR3 is 16 residues. The data are from a study of control samples from healthy donors and cancer patients. Clones were read by immunoSEQ multiplex PCR, and TCRdb kept only the in-frame ones, dropping some. The table has fewer than 200,000 clones, 93% seen once. The chain couples TRBV10-3 to TRBJ2-3, with TRBD2 matching over 11 bases. This TCR was recovered from a woman aged 55-70 years in good health. The sequenced material came from blood. In nucleotides, the CDR3 is TGTGCCATCAGTGCTAGCGGGGGGACGAGCACAGATACGCAGTATTTT. Translated, it gives CAISASGGTSTDTQYF.